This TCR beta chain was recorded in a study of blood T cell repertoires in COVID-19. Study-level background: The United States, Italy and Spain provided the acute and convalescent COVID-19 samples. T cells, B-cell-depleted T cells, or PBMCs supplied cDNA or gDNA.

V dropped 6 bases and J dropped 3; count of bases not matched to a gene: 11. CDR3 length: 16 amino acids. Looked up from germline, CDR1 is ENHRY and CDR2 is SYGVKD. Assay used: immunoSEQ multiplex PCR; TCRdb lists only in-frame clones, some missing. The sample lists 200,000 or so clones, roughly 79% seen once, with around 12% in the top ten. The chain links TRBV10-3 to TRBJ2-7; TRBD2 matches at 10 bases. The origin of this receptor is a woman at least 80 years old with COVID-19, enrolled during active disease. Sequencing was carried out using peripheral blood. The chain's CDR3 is CAIRPRLAGADYEQYF. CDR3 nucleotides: TGTGCCATCAGACCCCGCCTAGCGGGGGCTGACTACGAGCAGTACTTC.